This entry lists 8 T cell receptor beta chains sequenced from one sample in a study of long-term antiretroviral therapy in people with HIV (dated by TCRdb to between 2021 and 2023). The immunoSEQ hsTCRB v3.0 assay was used at survey level resolution to sequence the TRB variable region. TCRdb took this table from immuneACCESS and kept in-frame rearrangements with V and J called. Such tables lack part of the clones; where checked against another copy, unresolved V genes explain under half of the gap, and the rest is unexplained. The sample data list approximately 15,000 clones, and 80% of these were observed just once. The ten most abundant clones make up around 4.3% of the sample. Here the sequenced sample was unsorted PBMCs, taken 0.1 years before starting antiretroviral therapy. The receptors here all came from a young man with HIV.

This chain uses TRBV10-3 with TRBJ1-4; TRBD1 aligns across 7 bases. Germline V gene sequence: CDR1 ENHRY, CDR2 SYGVKD. Trimming at V came to 6 bases and at J to 5 bases, leaving 6 bases not matched to a gene. The length of the CDR3 is 14 residues. CDR3 loop: CAISPGTVNEKLFF. The CDR3 DNA follows: TGTGCCATCAGCCCCGGGACAGTAAATGAAAAACTGTTTTTT.

The rearrangement joins TRBV19 to TRBJ2-2; TRBD1 aligns across 9 bases. Germline lookup yields CDR1 LNHDA and CDR2 SQIVND (reference sequence). After removal of 3 bases from V and 4 bases from J, the junction contained 3 bases not matched to a gene. This CDR3 has 15 residues. The CDR3 loop reads CASSMGTGFTGELFF. For the CDR3, the DNA is TGTGCCAGTAGTATGGGGACAGGGTTCACCGGGGAGCTGTTTTTT.

V usage is TRBV11-3 and J usage is TRBJ1-2; a weak D match, TRBD1 (6 bases). The germline CDR1 and CDR2 sequences are SGHNT and YENEEA. The germline V and J ends were trimmed by 5 bases and 5 bases, with 15 bases remaining between them. The CDR3 is made up of 14 amino acids. The CDR3 here is CASSTWGAGYGYTF. CDR3 nucleotides: TGTGCCAGCAGCACCTGGGGGGCTGGGTATGGCTACACCTTC.

The chain has TRBV6-5 and TRBJ1-2; D perhaps matches TRBD1 (5 bases). Germline CDR1 and CDR2: MNHEY and SVGAGI. There are 13 residues in the CDR3. Trimming took off 0 bases at V and 11 bases at J, with 13 bases between the two ends. The CDR3 reads CASSYSAAGRYTF. The CDR3 coding sequence is TGTGCCAGCAGTTACTCCGCTGCGGGACGTTACACCTTC.

V gene TRBV19 combines with J gene TRBJ2-5, with D perhaps TRBD1 (5 bases). From germline, CDR1 is LNHDA and CDR2 SQIVND (reference sequence). V was shortened by 6 bases and J by 2 bases, with 10 bases between the two germline ends. The CDR3 loop spans 13 amino acids. The CDR3 region has the DNA TGTGCCAGTAGGCCGACAGAGCAAGAGACCCAGTACTTC. Its protein product is CASRPTEQETQYF.

This chain uses TRBV7-2 with TRBJ1-6, with D possibly matching TRBD1 (5 bases). From germline, CDR1 is SGHTA and CDR2 FQGNSA. The V end lost 1 base, the J end lost 14 bases, and 27 bases lay between the germline ends. The length of the CDR3 is 18 residues. The DNA for the CDR3 is TGTGCCAGCAGCTTAGGATGGGGTTCAGGACACGTTTTTGGAGCCCTCCACTTT. Translation: CASSLGWGSGHVFGALHF. The full variable domain, with the rest looked up from reference TRBV7-2 and TRBJ1-6, is GAGVSQSPSNKVTEKGKDVELRCDPISGHTALYWYRQSLGQGLEFLIYFQGNSAPDKSGLPSDRFSAERTGGSVSTLTIQRTQQEDSAVYLCASSLGWGSGHVFGALHFGNGTRLTVT.

This clone was found a few times. The chain uses TRBV2 and TRBJ1-5; a possible D gene is TRBD1 (5 bases). Trimming pared 7 bases from V and 0 bases from J, leaving 13 bases between. Germline loops: CDR1 SNHLY, CDR2 FYNNEI. This CDR3 region has 15 residues. For the CDR3, the DNA is TGTGCCAGCACCAGGGACGCGAATAGCAATCAGCCCCAGCATTTT. Amino acid sequence: CASTRDANSNQPQHF.

On this clone: At one boundary the junction diverges from the germline segment, which might be a read error. V and J are TRBV23-1 and TRBJ2-2, with D perhaps TRBD2 (5 bases). TRBV23-1 is an open reading frame whose function is uncertain. The CDR3 has 15 amino acids. CDR3 loop: CASGPQLESHRGAVF. The CDR3 DNA follows: TGCGCCAGCGGCCCCCAGCTAGAATCCCACCGGGGAGCTGTTTTT.